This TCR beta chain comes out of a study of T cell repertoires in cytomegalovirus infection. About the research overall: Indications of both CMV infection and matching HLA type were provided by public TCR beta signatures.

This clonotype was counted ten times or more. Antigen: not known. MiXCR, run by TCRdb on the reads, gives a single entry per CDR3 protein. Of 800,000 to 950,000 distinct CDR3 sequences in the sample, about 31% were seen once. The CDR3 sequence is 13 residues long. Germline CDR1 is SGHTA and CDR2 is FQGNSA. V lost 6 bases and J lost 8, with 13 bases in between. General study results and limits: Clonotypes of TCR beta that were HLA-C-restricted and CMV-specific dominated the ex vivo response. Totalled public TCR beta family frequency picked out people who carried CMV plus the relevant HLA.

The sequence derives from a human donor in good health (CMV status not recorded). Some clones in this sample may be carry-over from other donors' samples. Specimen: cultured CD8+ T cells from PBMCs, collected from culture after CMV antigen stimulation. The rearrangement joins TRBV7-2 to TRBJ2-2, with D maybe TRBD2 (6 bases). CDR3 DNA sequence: TGTGCCAGCAGTTCCCTAGCGAGGGGGGAGCTGTTTTTT. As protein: CASSSLARGELFF.